This T cell receptor (beta chain) was identified in a study of monozygotic twins with inflammatory bowel disease. Per germline, CDR1 KGHSH and CDR2 LQKENI. The CDR3 consists of 15 residues. TCRdb reanalyzed the 5' RACE reads, giving one entry per CDR3 protein sequence and no DNA. The listing records 150,000 or so distinct CDR3 sequences. A note on this clonotype: Its cognate antigen is unknown.

Study-wide results and limits: Extra variability in the repertoires of patients may have come from differing immunosuppressive treatments.

Sequences were obtained from blood. V and J are TRBV18 and TRBJ1-1; the D call of TRBD1 rests on TCRdb alone, since no DNA is present to check it. This sequence was found in a human donor with ulcerative colitis or Crohn's disease, or a healthy co-twin of an affected twin (not recorded which). The CDR3 reads CASSRDHSPSTEAFF. The whole variable domain, filled in from reference TRBV18 and TRBJ1-1, reads NAGVMQNPRHLVRRRGQEARLRCSPMKGHSHVYWYRQLPEEGLKFMVYLQKENIIDESGMPKERFSAEFPKEGPSILRIQQVVRGDSAAYFCASSRDHSPSTEAFFGQGTRLTVV.